Each of the 14 T cell receptor beta chains below was sequenced from the same sample in a study of shared clonotypes between healthy human individuals. The protocol was immunoSEQ multiplex PCR, while the TCRdb copy is restricted to in-frame clones and leaves out a portion. The table has hundreds of thousands of clones, roughly 77% seen once. Source material: PBMCs. Source of these receptors: a woman aged 40 to 50 in good health. Some clones in this sample may be carry-over from other donors' samples.

The chain joins TRBV6-6 to TRBJ1-2; no definite D call. V lost 5 bases to trimming and J lost 6 bases, with 19 bases between them. This CDR3 contains 15 residues. The germline CDR1 and CDR2 sequences are MNHNY and SVGAGI (reference sequence). CDR3 in amino acids: CASSPWEGDVNGYTF. CDR3 DNA sequence: TGTGCCAGCAGTCCGTGGGAGGGCGACGTTAATGGCTACACCTTC.

V is TRBV5-6 and J is TRBJ1-1; TRBD1 agrees at 7 bases. The CDR3 is 15 residues long. Germline V gene data show CDR1 as SGHDT and CDR2 as YYEEEE. Germline trimming cut 4 bases from V and 0 bases from J; bases unmatched to any gene: 6. The chain's CDR3 is CASSDRDSMNTEAFF. CDR3 DNA: TGTGCCAGCAGCGACCGGGACAGCATGAACACTGAAGCTTTCTTT.

The sample holds a few counts of this clone. The chain has TRBV2 and TRBJ2-1, with D uncertain. Germline V lookup: CDR1 SNHLY, CDR2 FYNNEI. V was trimmed by 10 bases and J by 2 bases, leaving 15 bases between them. The CDR3 is 14 amino acids. CDR3 in amino acids: CATARTPTYNEQFF. The CDR3 coding sequence is TGTGCCACGGCCCGGACGCCAACCTACAATGAGCAGTTCTTC.

The chain recombines TRBV5-1 with TRBJ2-3; TRBD1 matches 7 bases. Trimming took 2 bases from V and 6 from J; bases not matched to a gene: 9. CDR1 is SGHRS and CDR2 is YFSETQ in the germline V gene. The CDR3 spans 15 residues. This chain's CDR3 is CASSFTGTDIDTQYF. CDR3 nucleotide sequence: TGCGCCAGCAGCTTTACCGGGACAGACATCGATACGCAGTATTTT.

The chain combines TRBV5-6 with TRBJ2-7; 7 nucleotides line up with TRBD1. The germline V gene has CDR1 SGHDT and CDR2 YYEEEE. V shed 2 bases and J 5 bases; nucleotides not matched to a gene: 10. The CDR3 sequence is 15 residues long. CDR3: CASSFQGGGVHEQYF. CDR3 sequence (DNA): TGTGCCAGCAGCTTTCAAGGGGGCGGTGTTCACGAGCAGTACTTC.

The gene calls are TRBV18 and TRBJ1-1; D gene ambiguous. Per the germline V gene, CDR1 is KGHSH and CDR2 is LQKENI. Trimming pared 11 bases from V and 1 base from J, leaving 17 bases between. CDR3 length: 14 residues. CDR3 sequence: CASTIQHQNTEAFF. The CDR3 region has the DNA TGTGCCTCCACAATCCAGCACCAGAACACTGAAGCTTTCTTT.

This clone was seen only once. The rearrangement links TRBV29-1 to TRBJ2-3; a weak D match, TRBD2 (6 bases). This CDR3 contains 13 residues. Germline V gene data show CDR1 as SQVTM and CDR2 as ANQGSEA. V gave up 1 base and J gave up 5 bases, with 10 bases separating them. As DNA, the CDR3 is TGCAGCGTTGAAGTTAGCGGCTTAGATACGCAGTATTTT. It codes for CSVEVSGLDTQYF.

This chain links TRBV7-3 with TRBJ2-5; D is unresolved. This CDR3 comprises 15 residues. CDR1 and CDR2 (germline): SGHTA, FQGTGA. V was pared by 0 bases and J by 5 bases, with 13 bases between. The CDR3 sequence is CASSLTPGDWETQYF. The CDR3 DNA reads TGTGCCAGCAGCTTAACGCCCGGAGACTGGGAGACCCAGTACTTC.

On this clone: The same CDR3 can be traced to other DNA sequences in this sample. CDR3 protein: CATSRDRVYEQYF. Here the CDR3 DNA reads TGTGCCACCAGCAGGGACAGGGTTTACGAGCAGTACTTC. The chain couples TRBV15 to TRBJ2-7; TRBD1 agrees at 8 bases. Germline V gene data show CDR1 as LNHNV and CDR2 as YYDKDF (reference sequence). Germline trimming cut 3 bases from V and 4 bases from J; bases unmatched to any gene: 2. The CDR3 runs to 13 residues.

V is TRBV4-3 and J is TRBJ1-1, with unresolved D. V was cut by 0 bases and J by 4 bases, with 6 bases left in between. Germline assignment: CDR1 LGHNA and CDR2 YSLEER. The CDR3 extends over 13 amino acids. CDR3 sequence (DNA): TGCGCCAGCAGCCAAGATCAGAGCACTGAAGCTTTCTTT. Translation: CASSQDQSTEAFF.

This rearrangement joins TRBV18 to TRBJ1-3; no clear D gene. The V gene's germline CDR1 is KGHSH and CDR2 LQKENI. Between the trimmed V and J ends, which lost 3 bases and 0 bases, there was a span of 9 bases. This CDR3 has 15 amino acids. The CDR3 bases are TGTGCCAGCTCACCGACCTGGGGCTCTGGAAACACCATATATTTT. It specifies CASSPTWGSGNTIYF.

V is TRBV5-8 and J is TRBJ2-4; either TRBD1 or TRBD2 may supply D (5 bases each). CDR1 is SGHTS and CDR2 is YDEGEE in the germline V gene. V was trimmed by 0 bases and J by 15 bases, leaving 16 bases between them. The CDR3 totals 13 residues. The CDR3 nucleotides read TGTGCCAGCAGCTTGGTGCCACTGAGGGGCTTGTACTTC. Translation: CASSLVPLRGLYF.

Remarks on this clone: Other DNA sequences of this sample code for an identical CDR3. The chain couples TRBV29-1 to TRBJ2-5; TRBD1 is a possible D gene (5 bases). The J call may be in error: the DNA end matches TRBJ2-7 better. This CDR3 comprises 12 residues. Per the germline V gene, CDR1 is SQVTM and CDR2 is ANQGSEA. CDR3 protein: CSVEGQGYEQYF. CDR3 nucleotides: TGCAGCGTTGAAGGTCAGGGATACGAGCAGTACTTC.

As for this clone: The sample has other DNA sequences that encode this CDR3 too. This chain uses TRBV7-2 with TRBJ1-1; no clear D gene. Trimming pared 1 base from V and 2 bases from J, leaving 5 bases between. The CDR3 is 13 amino acids. CDR1 is SGHTA, CDR2 FQGNSA, per germline. CDR3 nucleotides: TGTGCCAGCAGCTTAGACAGAAACACTGAAGCTTTCTTT. Translated: CASSLDRNTEAFF.